The 31 T cell receptor beta chains reported below all come from one sample, sequenced in a study of cytomegalovirus exposure and HLA in healthy donors. Assay: immunoSEQ multiplex PCR; the TCRdb copy retains only in-frame clones and omits some. The data show more than 300,000 clones, roughly 85% seen once. Source material: PBMCs. The source is a young woman in good health and CMV-seronegative.

This clone was detected once. The chain is built from TRBV5-1 and TRBJ2-3; a weak D match, TRBD2 (5 bases). The CDR3 contains 15 residues. Per the germline V gene, CDR1 is SGHRS and CDR2 is YFSETQ. V lost 0 bases to trimming and J lost 2 bases, with 10 bases between them. Written as DNA, the CDR3 is TGCGCCAGCAGCTTGGATTGGGGAGACACAGATACGCAGTATTTT. Encoded protein: CASSLDWGDTDTQYF. The whole variable domain, remainder taken from reference TRBV5-1 and TRBJ2-3, is KAGVTQTPRYLIKTRGQQVTLSCSPISGHRSVSWYQQTPGQGLQFLFEYFSETQRNKGNFPGRFSGRQFSNSRSEMNVSTLELGDSALYLCASSLDWGDTDTQYFGPGTRLTVL.

This clone has just one count. The genes are TRBV10-3 and TRBJ1-4; 7 nucleotides match TRBD1. Germline CDR1 reads ENHRY; CDR2 reads SYGVKD. J gave up 8 bases and V 5 bases, and 5 bases lay outside the gene matches. This CDR3 has 13 amino acids. Here the CDR3 reads CAISTGAGEKLFF. DNA of the CDR3: TGTGCCATCAGTACAGGGGCAGGGGAAAAACTGTTTTTT.

V gene TRBV9 combines with J gene TRBJ2-2; a possible D gene is TRBD2 (6 bases). Looked up from germline, CDR1 is SGDLS and CDR2 is YYNGEE. Trimming pared 2 bases from V and 6 bases from J, leaving 23 bases between. There are 18 residues in the CDR3. CDR3 loop: CASSVNPDGGLVAGELFF. The CDR3 region has the DNA TGTGCCAGCAGCGTTAACCCGGATGGGGGGTTAGTCGCCGGGGAGCTGTTTTTT.

The genes are TRBV28 and TRBJ1-5; maybe TRBD1 (5 bases). Trimming removed 5 bases from V and 6 bases from J, with 17 bases in between. The germline V gene encodes CDR1 MDHEN and CDR2 SYDVKM. The CDR3 loop spans 15 amino acids. The CDR3 is CASSPPPGGLQPQHF. CDR3 coding DNA: TGTGCCAGCAGTCCCCCCCCGGGGGGACTTCAGCCCCAGCATTTT.

V is TRBV7-3 and J is TRBJ2-3; 12 bases are a match to TRBD2. CDR1 and CDR2 from the germline V gene are SGHTA and FQGTGA. Losses at the gene ends were 6 bases for V and 1 base for J; bases not matched to a gene: 11. The CDR3 spans 18 residues. The CDR3 bases are TGTGCCAGCAGTAACGGCCGGACTAGCGGGATTGGCACAGATACGCAGTATTTT. Protein sequence: CASSNGRTSGIGTDTQYF.

This chain links TRBV27 with TRBJ1-2, with D unclear. The germline V gene has CDR1 MNHEY and CDR2 SMNVEV (reference sequence). V was shortened by 2 bases and J by 8 bases, with 12 bases between the two germline ends. The CDR3 consists of 13 residues. CDR3 nucleotide sequence: TGTGCCAGCAGTTTAGCGAGGACTCAGGGCTACACCTTC. It yields the protein CASSLARTQGYTF.

The CDR3 DNA sequence: TGTGCCAGCAGCCGGACACAGGGAATGAACACTGAAGCTTTCTTT. Protein: CASSRTQGMNTEAFF. V and J are TRBV9 and TRBJ1-1; TRBD1 is a possible D gene (6 bases). Trimming cost V 4 bases and J 0 bases, with 13 bases left between them. The CDR3 runs 15 residues. The germline V gene has CDR1 SGDLS and CDR2 YYNGEE.

The chain couples TRBV28 to TRBJ2-5, with 7 bases lining up with TRBD2. Germline V gene sequence: CDR1 MDHEN, CDR2 SYDVKM. The ends lost 6 bases at V and 1 base at J; junction bases unmatched: 5. This CDR3 is built from 14 residues. Here the CDR3 DNA reads TGTGCCAGCAGACGAGCGGGAAGCCAAGAGACCCAGTACTTC. It yields the protein CASRRAGSQETQYF. Based on the CDR3 plus reference TRBV28 and TRBJ2-5, the full variable domain is DVKVTQSSRYLVKRTGEKVFLECVQDMDHENMFWYRQDPGLGLRLIYFSYDVKMKEKGDIPEGYSVSREKKERFSLILESASTNQTSMYLCASRRAGSQETQYFGPGTRLLVL.

The V gene is TRBV2, the J gene TRBJ2-1; D is uncertain. Per the germline V gene, CDR1 is SNHLY and CDR2 is FYNNEI. V was clipped by 2 bases and J by 6 bases, with 5 bases between them. The CDR3 length is 12 residues. Written as DNA, the CDR3 is TGTGCCAGCAGTGAACTGAGCAATGAGCAGTTCTTC. As protein: CASSELSNEQFF.

This clone was seen a single time. The V call is TRBV2, the J call TRBJ2-5; D is possibly TRBD2 (5 bases). Trimming took off 5 bases at V and 3 bases at J, with 10 bases between the two ends. This CDR3 has 13 amino acids. From germline, CDR1 is SNHLY and CDR2 FYNNEI. CDR3 nucleotide sequence: TGTGCCAGCAGTCGACCGGAGGAAGAGACCCAGTACTTC. Its translation: CASSRPEEETQYF.

This chain connects TRBV5-1 to TRBJ2-1; 13 bases are shared with TRBD2. Germline V gene data show CDR1 as SGHRS and CDR2 as YFSETQ. This CDR3 is 15 amino acids long. V lost 4 bases and J lost 4; bases outside the gene matches: 2. The CDR3 region has the DNA TGCGCCAGCAGCACTAGCGGGGGGGCATACAATGAGCAGTTCTTC. Translating gives CASSTSGGAYNEQFF.

The V and J genes are TRBV28 and TRBJ2-3, with TRBD2 matching 9 bases. The CDR3 spans 18 residues. Germline V CDR1 and CDR2: MDHEN, SYDVKM. Losses at the gene ends were 3 bases for V and 5 bases for J; bases not matched to a gene: 15. The CDR3 here is CASSFLPGTSRVGDTQYF. CDR3 DNA: TGTGCCAGCAGTTTTCTCCCCGGGACTAGCAGGGTAGGAGATACGCAGTATTTT.

The chain couples TRBV5-1 to TRBJ2-1, with TRBD2 matching over 9 bases. The trim removed 0 bases at V and 7 bases at J, leaving 11 bases unmatched. The CDR3 is 17 amino acids. The germline V gene encodes CDR1 SGHRS and CDR2 YFSETQ. The CDR3 protein is CASSLVSSGGPENEQFF. CDR3 sequence (DNA): TGCGCCAGCAGCTTGGTTTCCAGCGGGGGGCCAGAGAATGAGCAGTTCTTC.

This chain links TRBV28 with TRBJ2-6, with D possibly matching TRBD2 (5 bases). The CDR3 has 17 residues. Germline values: CDR1 MDHEN, CDR2 SYDVKM. Trimming removed 3 bases from V and 2 bases from J, with 14 bases in between. In DNA form, the CDR3 reads TGTGCCAGCAGTTTCCCTGAGGGAGTGACTGGGGCCAACGTCCTGACTTTC. Protein product: CASSFPEGVTGANVLTF.

CDR3 in DNA: TGTGCCAGCAGTCAGGGGACTGAAGCTTTCTTT. Translated: CASSQGTEAFF. V is TRBV6-1 and J is TRBJ1-1; perhaps TRBD1 as D (6 bases). The germline gives CDR1 MNHNS, CDR2 SASEGT. There are 11 residues in the CDR3. The ends were cut back, 5 bases at V and 5 bases at J, with 6 bases in the middle.

J is TRBJ1-5 and V is TRBV30; 7 bases agree with TRBD1. Germline values: CDR1 GTSNPN, CDR2 SVGIG (reference sequence). Trimming took 4 bases from V and 2 from J; bases not matched to a gene: 5. The CDR3 runs to 14 residues. The CDR3 protein is CAWKPGTGNQPQHF. The CDR3 DNA reads TGTGCCTGGAAACCCGGGACAGGCAATCAGCCCCAGCATTTT. The complete variable domain, with remaining parts taken from reference TRBV30 and TRBJ1-5, reads SQTIHQWPATLVQPVGSPLSLECTVEGTSNPNLYWYRQAAGRGLQLLFYSVGIGQISSEVPQNLSASRPQDRQFILSSKKLLLSDSGFYLCAWKPGTGNQPQHFGDGTRLSIL.

The chain combines TRBV4-2 with TRBJ2-2, with D uncertain. The CDR3 contains 13 residues. V lost 0 bases, J lost 8 bases, and 7 bases lay in between. Germline V lookup: CDR1 LGHNA, CDR2 YNFKEQ. DNA of the CDR3: TGTGCCAGCAGCCAAGATCAGCGAGGGGAGCTGTTTTTT. Translation: CASSQDQRGELFF.

This clone showed up just a few times. V usage is TRBV9 and J usage is TRBJ2-1, with 9 positions matching TRBD2. In germline, CDR1 is SGDLS, CDR2 YYNGEE. V lost 7 bases and J lost 2; bases outside the gene matches: 7. The CDR3 is made up of 15 amino acids. CDR3 coding DNA: TGTGCCAGCGGAGAGCGGGAGGTCCCCTACAATGAGCAGTTCTTC. Translated, it gives CASGEREVPYNEQFF. The full variable domain, rest sourced from reference TRBV9 and TRBJ2-1, is DSGVTQTPKHLITATGQRVTLRCSPRSGDLSVYWYQQSLDQGLQFLIQYYNGEERAKGNILERFSAQQFPDLHSELNLSSLELGDSALYFCASGEREVPYNEQFFGPGTRLTVL.

CDR3 in amino acids: CASSFGGEKLFF. Written as DNA, the CDR3 is TGTGCCAGTAGTTTCGGGGGTGAAAAACTGTTTTTT. V is TRBV19 and J is TRBJ1-4, with a tentative D call TRBD1 (5 bases). Germline CDR1 is LNHDA and CDR2 is SQIVND (reference sequence). This CDR3 is 12 amino acids long. Trimming took off 5 bases at V and 7 bases at J, with 8 bases between the two ends. The full variable domain, with the rest looked up from reference TRBV19 and TRBJ1-4, is DGGITQSPKYLFRKEGQNVTLSCEQNLNHDAMYWYRQDPGQGLRLIYYSQIVNDFQKGDIAEGYSVSREKKESFPLTVTSAQKNPTAFYLCASSFGGEKLFFGSGTQLSVL.

The chain has TRBV4-1 and TRBJ1-1, with a tentative D call TRBD1 (6 bases). The CDR3 runs to 16 residues. CDR1 and CDR2 (germline): MGHRA, YSYEKL. V was clipped by 2 bases and J by 1 base, with 14 bases between them. CDR3 bases: TGCGCCAGCAGCCAAAGAACAGGGCTCCCGAACACTGAAGCTTTCTTT. Translation: CASSQRTGLPNTEAFF.

This chain connects TRBV9 to TRBJ1-2, with TRBD1 as a possible D gene (5 bases). The germline CDR1 and CDR2 sequences are SGDLS and YYNGEE. The CDR3 is made up of 14 amino acids. V was trimmed by 0 bases and J by 6 bases, leaving 12 bases between them. Here the CDR3 reads CASSVGGRGNGYTF. In DNA form, the CDR3 reads TGTGCCAGCAGCGTAGGGGGCCGGGGGAATGGCTACACCTTC.

The rearrangement links TRBV19 to TRBJ2-6; D is undetermined. V shed 3 bases and J shed 0 bases, with 15 bases lying between them. CDR3 size: 18 residues. CDR1 is LNHDA and CDR2 is SQIVND in the germline V gene (reference sequence). The CDR3 coding sequence is TGTGCCAGTAGTATTCTGATCACTACCTCCTCTGGGGCCAACGTCCTGACTTTC. It specifies CASSILITTSSGANVLTF.

V usage is TRBV19 and J usage is TRBJ1-5; D gene uncertain. This CDR3 is 15 amino acids long. The V gene's germline CDR1 is LNHDA and CDR2 SQIVND (reference sequence). V was clipped by 6 bases and J by 0 bases, with 12 bases between them. The CDR3, as DNA: TGTGCCAGTAGGTCAACAGAGAATAGCAATCAGCCCCAGCATTTT. It encodes CASRSTENSNQPQHF.

This chain uses TRBV27 with TRBJ2-5; perhaps TRBD1 as D (6 bases). Trimming cost V 5 bases and J 4 bases, with 20 bases left between them. The CDR3 extends over 16 amino acids. Germline V CDR1 and CDR2: MNHEY, SMNVEV (reference sequence). For the CDR3, the DNA is TGTGCCAGCAGTCCCTCAACAGGGTGGGGTATAGAGACCCAGTACTTC. Amino acids: CASSPSTGWGIETQYF.

The V call is TRBV18, the J call TRBJ2-7; no reliable D call. Germline V gives CDR1 KGHSH, CDR2 LQKENI. The germline V and J ends were trimmed by 2 bases and 0 bases, with 8 bases remaining between them. The CDR3 runs to 14 residues. CDR3 in amino acids: CASSPEVSSYEQYF. The DNA of the CDR3 is TGTGCCAGCTCACCAGAGGTGAGCTCCTACGAGCAGTACTTC.

The chain has TRBV15 and TRBJ1-5; tentative D call: TRBD1 (5 bases). CDR1 and CDR2 (germline): LNHNV, YYDKDF (reference sequence). V was shortened by 0 bases and J by 0 bases, with 9 bases between the two germline ends. The length of the CDR3 is 16 residues. The CDR3 coding sequence is TGTGCCACCAGCAGAGAGGGGCAAAATAGCAATCAGCCCCAGCATTTT. Its translation: CATSREGQNSNQPQHF.

The chain combines TRBV9 with TRBJ2-3, with TRBD2 matching 14 bases. The CDR3 runs to 17 residues. Germline assignment: CDR1 SGDLS and CDR2 YYNGEE. With V trimmed by 4 bases and J by 5 bases, 9 bases remained unmatched. The CDR3 DNA follows: TGTGCCAGCAGCCCCCGACTAGCGGGAGGGCCAAGAGATACGCAGTATTTT. It is translated as CASSPRLAGGPRDTQYF.

The J gene is TRBJ2-1, the V gene TRBV11-2; 7 nucleotides line up with TRBD1. Trimming cost V 5 bases and J 9 bases; bases outside gene matches: 1. The germline gives CDR1 SGHAT, CDR2 FQNNGV. This CDR3 is built from 11 residues. The CDR3 nucleotides are TGTGCCAGCAGCAGGGGGCCTGAGCAGTTCTTC. Amino acids: CASSRGPEQFF.

This clone was found once. The chain is built from TRBV28 and TRBJ1-5; 7 nucleotides align to TRBD1. The CDR3 is made up of 16 amino acids. With 6 bases clipped from V and 5 bases from J, the junction kept 13 bases outside the gene matches. Germline V gene lookup returns CDR1 MDHEN and CDR2 SYDVKM. The CDR3 reads CASRGDSEFFYQPQHF. DNA of the CDR3: TGTGCCAGCAGGGGGGACAGCGAATTTTTTTATCAGCCCCAGCATTTT.

J is TRBJ2-3 and V is TRBV6-4, with 7 bases matching TRBD2. The V and J ends lost 3 bases and 4 bases, in that order; junction bases with no gene match: 4. The germline gives CDR1 MRHNA, CDR2 SNTAGT. The CDR3 consists of 14 residues. The CDR3 DNA sequence: TGTGCCAGCAGTGAAGGACTAGACGCAGATACGCAGTATTTT. Translation gives CASSEGLDADTQYF.

The gene calls are TRBV29-1 and TRBJ2-1; 14 nucleotides line up with TRBD2. Germline loops: CDR1 SQVTM, CDR2 ANQGSEA. Losses at the gene ends were 3 bases for V and 7 bases for J; bases not matched to a gene: 8. The CDR3 has 16 residues. CDR3 loop: CSVEAGTSGRGNEQFF. The CDR3 DNA sequence: TGCAGCGTTGAGGCCGGGACTAGCGGGAGAGGGAATGAGCAGTTCTTC.